A selection of T cell receptor beta chains follows, all from one sample in a study of cytomegalovirus exposure and HLA in healthy donors. Profiled with immunoSEQ multiplex PCR; TCRdb holds only in-frame clones, not every one. The sample lists under 200,000 clones; roughly four fifths were seen once. The sequenced material came from PBMCs. Source of these receptors: a man aged 50-59 years in good health and CMV-seropositive. Each CDR3 is given with its conserved first and last residue. D genes are given only for firm matches. Not every row has a clone size; where given, it reads once, few, many or a size class.

TRBV6-1	TRBD1	-	TRBJ1-6	TGTGCCAGCAGTGCCCCCGGGACAGGGGGTATAGCACCCCTCCACTTT	CASSAPGTGGIAPLHF
TRBV10-3	TRBD1	-	TRBJ1-1	TGTGCCATCAGTGAGGCGGGACAGGCCGACACTGAAGCTTTCTTT	CAISEAGQADTEAFF
TRBV6-6	TRBD1	-	TRBJ2-7	TGTGCCAGCAGGGCGGCAGGGGGCTTCTACGAGCAGTACTTC	CASRAAGGFYEQYF
TRBV4-1	TRBD1	few	TRBJ2-3	TGCGCCAGCAGCGCCTGGGACAGGGGAACAGATACGCAGTATTTT	CASSAWDRGTDTQYF
TRBV4-3	TRBD1	-	TRBJ1-2	TGCGCCAGCAGCCAACAATCGACAGGGAGCGTATTCTCCTTC	CASSQQSTGSVFSF
TRBV19	-	few	TRBJ1-4	TGTGCCAGTCAGGGTGTGGATGAAAAACTGTTTTTT	CASQGVDEKLFF
TRBV6-1	-	-	TRBJ1-4	TGTGCCAGCAAACGAACCGGGACATCGGAAAAACTGTTTTTT	CASKRTGTSEKLFF
TRBV29-1	-	few	TRBJ2-7	TGCAGCGTCCGTGGATATGGAGGAGCCTCCTACGAGCAGTACTTC	CSVRGYGGASYEQYF
TRBV19	TRBD1	-	TRBJ1-2	TGTGCCAGTGCAAACCGGGACAGGGTCTATGGCTACACCTTC	CASANRDRVYGYTF
TRBV28	-	once	TRBJ1-1	TGTGCCAGCACCCGGACAGTGAACACTGAAGCTTTCTTT	CASTRTVNTEAFF
TRBV19	TRBD2	-	TRBJ2-4	TGTGCCAGTAGCAAAAGCGGGGGGGCGGAAAACATTCAGTACTTC	CASSKSGGAENIQYF
TRBV6-6	TRBD1	few	TRBJ1-4	TGTGCCAGCAGCCCGGGACAGGGACGAGAAAAACTGTTTTTT	CASSPGQGREKLFF
TRBV28	TRBD1	-	TRBJ2-7	TGTGCCAGCAGTTTTTTGACAGGGGGCTACGAGCAGTACTTC	CASSFLTGGYEQYF
TRBV10-3	-	-	TRBJ1-5	TGTGCCATCAGTGAGTCGGCAGGGGAACAGCCCCAGCATTTT	CAISESAGEQPQHF
TRBV18	-	-	TRBJ2-5	TGTGCCAGCTCACCACCCCCGGGAGAGGAAGAGACCCAGTACTTC	CASSPPPGEEETQYF
TRBV30	TRBD1	-	TRBJ1-5	TGTGCCTGGAGCGCCAGGGGGCGCGGCAATCAGCCCCAGCATTTT	CAWSARGRGNQPQHF
TRBV28	-	-	TRBJ1-3	TGTGCCAGCAGTTCGCCCGGGATCTCTGGAAACACCATATATTTT	CASSSPGISGNTIYF
TRBV18	-	-	TRBJ1-1	TGTGCCAGCTCACGAATGGACCTGGACAAGAAGGCTTTCTTT	CASSRMDLDKKAFF
TRBV30	-	-	TRBJ2-3	TGTGCCTGGCGCCCCGGGAGAGATACGCAGTATTTT	CAWRPGRDTQYF
TRBV7-3	TRBD2	-	TRBJ2-3	TGTGCCAGCACCCCTAGCGGGAGGAGCACAGATACGCAGTATTTT	CASTPSGRSTDTQYF
TRBV10-3	-	few	TRBJ1-5	TGTGCCATCAGACAACAGGGTCGGGATCAGCCCCAGCATTTT	CAIRQQGRDQPQHF
TRBV6-1	-	once	TRBJ1-1	TGTGCCAGCAGGCCTACAGGGATGAACACTGAAGCTTTCTTT	CASRPTGMNTEAFF
TRBV14	-	-	TRBJ2-6	TGTGCCAGCAGTCCTTTACGGTCTGGGGCCAACGTCCTGACTTTC	CASSPLRSGANVLTF
TRBV2	-	-	TRBJ1-3	TGTGCCAGCAGTGACTGGGGCGGCACTGGAAACACCATATATTTT	CASSDWGGTGNTIYF
TRBV27	-	-	TRBJ2-3	TGTGCCAGCAGTTCACTAGCCTGGGGCACAGATACGCAGTATTTT	CASSSLAWGTDTQYF
TRBV14	-	-	TRBJ2-7	TGTGCCAGCAGCCACTACCACCCCAGACAGTTATCCTACGAGCAGTACTTC	CASSHYHPRQLSYEQYF
TRBV6-6	-	-	TRBJ1-1	TGTGCCAGCAGCGATAGATTTAGTAACACTGAAGCTTTCTTT	CASSDRFSNTEAFF
TRBV19	-	-	TRBJ2-3	TGTGCCAGTAGTATTAGCCGGAGGTTCGCAGATACGCAGTATTTT	CASSISRRFADTQYF
TRBV5-1	TRBD2	few	TRBJ2-1	TGCGCCAGCAGCCCGGCGAGCGGGATCGTGGGCAATGAGCAGTTCTTC	CASSPASGIVGNEQFF